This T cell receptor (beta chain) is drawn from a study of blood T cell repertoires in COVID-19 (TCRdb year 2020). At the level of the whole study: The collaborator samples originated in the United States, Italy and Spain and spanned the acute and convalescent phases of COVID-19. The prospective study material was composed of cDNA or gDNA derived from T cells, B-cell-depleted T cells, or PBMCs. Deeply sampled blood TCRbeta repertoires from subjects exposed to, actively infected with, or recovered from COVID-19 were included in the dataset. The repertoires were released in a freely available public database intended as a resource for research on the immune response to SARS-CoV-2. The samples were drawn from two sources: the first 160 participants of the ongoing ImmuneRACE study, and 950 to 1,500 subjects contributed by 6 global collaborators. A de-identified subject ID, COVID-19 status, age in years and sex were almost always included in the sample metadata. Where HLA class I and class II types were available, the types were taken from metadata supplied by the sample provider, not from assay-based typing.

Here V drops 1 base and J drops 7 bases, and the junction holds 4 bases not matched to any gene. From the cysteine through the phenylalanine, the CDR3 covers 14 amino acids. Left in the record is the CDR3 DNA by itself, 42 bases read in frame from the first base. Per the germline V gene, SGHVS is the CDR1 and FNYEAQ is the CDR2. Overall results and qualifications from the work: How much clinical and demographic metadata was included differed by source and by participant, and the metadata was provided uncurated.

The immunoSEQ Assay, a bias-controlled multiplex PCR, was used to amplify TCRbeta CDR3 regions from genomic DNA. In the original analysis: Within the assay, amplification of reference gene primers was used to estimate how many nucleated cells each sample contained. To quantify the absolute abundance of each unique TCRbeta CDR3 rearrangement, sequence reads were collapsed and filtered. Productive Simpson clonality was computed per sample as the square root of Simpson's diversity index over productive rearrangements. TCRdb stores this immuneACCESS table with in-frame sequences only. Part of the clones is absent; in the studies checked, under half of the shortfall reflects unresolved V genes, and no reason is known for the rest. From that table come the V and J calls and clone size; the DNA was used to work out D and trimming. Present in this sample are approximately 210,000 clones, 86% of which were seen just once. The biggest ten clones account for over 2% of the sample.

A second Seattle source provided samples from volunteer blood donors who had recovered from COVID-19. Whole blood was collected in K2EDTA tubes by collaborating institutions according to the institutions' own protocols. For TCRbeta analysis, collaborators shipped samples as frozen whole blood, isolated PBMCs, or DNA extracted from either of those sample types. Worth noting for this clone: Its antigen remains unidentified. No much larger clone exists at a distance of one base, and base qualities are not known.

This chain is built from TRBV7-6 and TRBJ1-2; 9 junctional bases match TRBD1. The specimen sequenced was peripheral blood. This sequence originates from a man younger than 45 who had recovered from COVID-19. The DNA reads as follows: TGTGCCAGCAGCTTAGGGACAGGGGTCACTGGCTACACCTTC. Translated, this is CASSLGTGVTGYTF.